The rows below give T cell receptor beta chains drawn from one sample of a study of T-cell reconstitution after alpha-beta-depleted transplantation in children. TCRdb processed the PCR reads anew with MiXCR; each CDR3 protein has one entry. The sample shows just over 950,000 distinct CDR3 sequences, 25% to 35% of them seen only once. The source was PBMCs, mostly from graft donor cells, collected 360 days after TCRalphabeta/CD19-depleted stem cell transplant. Every receptor here comes from a boy less than two years old who had a stem cell transplant for SCID, so the T cells may come from the graft donor. CDR3s include the opening cysteine and the closing phenylalanine or tryptophan. Each record gives: clone size, J gene, V gene, D gene, CDR3 DNA, CDR3 protein. D genes are given only for firm matches. The size of a clone is reported for some rows only, either as once, few or many, or as a class for expanded clones.

clone_size: few; j_call: TRBJ2-3; v_call: TRBV7-2; d_call: TRBD2; cdr3_nt: TGTGCCAGCAGCGTGACTAGCTCACGCACAGATACGCAGTATTTT; cdr3_aa: CASSVTSSRTDTQYF
clone_size: few; j_call: TRBJ2-4; v_call: TRBV6-1; d_call: .; cdr3_nt: TGTGCCAGCGTGGGACAAAAACTAGCCAAAAACATTCAGTACTTC; cdr3_aa: CASVGQKLAKNIQYF
clone_size: .; j_call: TRBJ2-2; v_call: TRBV7-2; d_call: TRBD2; cdr3_nt: TGTGCCAGCAGCTTACAGGCTAGCGGGGGCGACACCGGGGAGCTGTTTTTT; cdr3_aa: CASSLQASGGDTGELFF
clone_size: few; j_call: TRBJ1-2; v_call: TRBV2; d_call: .; cdr3_nt: TGTGCCAGCATCAAAAGTGGGCGAACAAGATGCTACACCTTC; cdr3_aa: CASIKSGRTRCYTF
clone_size: .; j_call: TRBJ1-1; v_call: TRBV29-1; d_call: TRBD1; cdr3_nt: TGCAGCGTTTCTAGGACAGGGGACACTGAAGCTTTCTTT; cdr3_aa: CSVSRTGDTEAFF
clone_size: few; j_call: TRBJ2-1; v_call: TRBV7-2; d_call: .; cdr3_nt: TGTGCCAGCAGTGAATGGCAGGGAAGAAATGGTGAGCAGTTCTTC; cdr3_aa: CASSEWQGRNGEQFF
clone_size: .; j_call: TRBJ1-2; v_call: TRBV28; d_call: .; cdr3_nt: TGTGCCAGCGAGGGTAGAGATGGCTACACCTTC; cdr3_aa: CASEGRDGYTF
clone_size: once; j_call: TRBJ2-3; v_call: TRBV6-1; d_call: TRBD2; cdr3_nt: TGTGCCAGCAGTGCGATCTCGCTAGCGGCAGATACGCAGTATTTT; cdr3_aa: CASSAISLAADTQYF
clone_size: .; j_call: TRBJ2-5; v_call: TRBV4-1; d_call: TRBD2; cdr3_nt: TGCGCCAGCAGCCTTGACGGACTAGCGGGGTACTCTAGGGCCCAGTACTTC; cdr3_aa: CASSLDGLAGYSRAQYF
clone_size: .; j_call: TRBJ2-7; v_call: TRBV6-1; d_call: .; cdr3_nt: TGTGCCAGCAGTCCAGACTCAGGGACGGGGGCGCGCGAGCAGTACTTC; cdr3_aa: CASSPDSGTGAREQYF
clone_size: .; j_call: TRBJ2-7; v_call: TRBV20-1; d_call: .; cdr3_nt: TGCAGTGCCGCGGACGTAAGCTACGAGCAGTACTTC; cdr3_aa: CSAADVSYEQYF
clone_size: .; j_call: TRBJ2-7; v_call: TRBV7-9; d_call: .; cdr3_nt: TGTGCCAGCACCACCAGGACCCCTACGGGCGAGCAGTACTTC; cdr3_aa: CASTTRTPTGEQYF
clone_size: few; j_call: TRBJ2-5; v_call: TRBV12-3/TRBV12-4; d_call: .; cdr3_nt: TGTGCCAGCAGTACCGGGACCATAGAGACCCAGTACTTC; cdr3_aa: CASSTGTIETQYF
clone_size: few; j_call: TRBJ2-5; v_call: TRBV2; d_call: .; cdr3_nt: TGTGCCAGCAGAAGGGACCCCCAAGAGACCCAGTACTTC; cdr3_aa: CASRRDPQETQYF
clone_size: .; j_call: TRBJ2-5; v_call: TRBV7-9; d_call: .; cdr3_nt: TGTGCCAGCAGCGACATGGGGACCCAGTACTTC; cdr3_aa: CASSDMGTQYF
clone_size: few; j_call: TRBJ2-7; v_call: TRBV20-1; d_call: TRBD1; cdr3_nt: TGCAGTGCCAAGGGACAGGGAGCCTACGAGCAGTACTTC; cdr3_aa: CSAKGQGAYEQYF
clone_size: .; j_call: TRBJ1-4; v_call: TRBV7-2; d_call: TRBD1; cdr3_nt: TGTGCCAGCAGCTCAGGGGGGGCAGGGCGAAAAAAACTGTTTTTT; cdr3_aa: CASSSGGAGRKKLFF
clone_size: .; j_call: TRBJ2-7; v_call: TRBV21-1; d_call: .; cdr3_nt: TGTGCCAGCAGCAAAAGGGACATAACCTCCTACGAGCAGTACTTC; cdr3_aa: CASSKRDITSYEQYF
clone_size: .; j_call: TRBJ2-7; v_call: TRBV7-9; d_call: .; cdr3_nt: TGTGCCAGCAGCTTTCAGGGCTCCTACGAGCAGTACTTC; cdr3_aa: CASSFQGSYEQYF
clone_size: .; j_call: TRBJ2-5; v_call: TRBV20-1; d_call: TRBD2; cdr3_nt: TGCAGTGCTAGTGGACTAGCGGGAGAACAAGAGACCCAGTACTTC; cdr3_aa: CSASGLAGEQETQYF
clone_size: once; j_call: TRBJ2-1; v_call: TRBV4-3; d_call: TRBD1; cdr3_nt: TGCGCCAGCAGCCAAAGGGGGGACAGGGGTAACAATGAGCAGTTCTTC; cdr3_aa: CASSQRGDRGNNEQFF
clone_size: few; j_call: TRBJ2-1; v_call: TRBV10-3; d_call: TRBD2; cdr3_nt: TGTGCCATCAGCCCCGAGCGGGGGGGAGGTGGGCAGTTCTTC; cdr3_aa: CAISPERGGGGQFF
clone_size: .; j_call: TRBJ1-6; v_call: TRBV12-3/TRBV12-4; d_call: .; cdr3_nt: TGTGCCAGCAGGGGAGGGGAGAATTCACCCCTCCACTTT; cdr3_aa: CASRGGENSPLHF
clone_size: many; j_call: TRBJ2-2; v_call: TRBV5-1; d_call: .; cdr3_nt: TGCGCCAGCAGCTTCTCCGGGCCGAACACCGGGGAGCTGTTTTTT; cdr3_aa: CASSFSGPNTGELFF
clone_size: .; j_call: TRBJ2-4; v_call: TRBV20-1; d_call: .; cdr3_nt: TGCAGTGCTAGAGATCGGGGCACAGCCAAAAACATTCAGTACTTC; cdr3_aa: CSARDRGTAKNIQYF
clone_size: few; j_call: TRBJ2-1; v_call: TRBV20-1; d_call: TRBD2; cdr3_nt: TGCAGTGCCTTACTAGCGGGGGCCTACAATGAGCAGTTCTTC; cdr3_aa: CSALLAGAYNEQFF
clone_size: .; j_call: TRBJ2-1; v_call: TRBV9; d_call: TRBD2; cdr3_nt: TGTGCCAGCAGCGTAGTCGGGGGGTCAAATGAGCAGTTCTTC; cdr3_aa: CASSVVGGSNEQFF
clone_size: .; j_call: TRBJ2-7; v_call: TRBV28; d_call: .; cdr3_nt: TGTGCCAGCAGTTTAGATAGGACATGGACCTACGAGCAGTACTTC; cdr3_aa: CASSLDRTWTYEQYF
clone_size: .; j_call: TRBJ2-7; v_call: TRBV11-2; d_call: TRBD2; cdr3_nt: TGTGCCAGCAGCTTAGGTCGGACTAGTGGTGCCTACGAGCAGTACTTC; cdr3_aa: CASSLGRTSGAYEQYF
clone_size: .; j_call: TRBJ1-2; v_call: TRBV4-1; d_call: TRBD1; cdr3_nt: TGCGCCAGCAGCCCCGATTTTTATGAACAGGGGCAAACCCGGTACACCTTC; cdr3_aa: CASSPDFYEQGQTRYTF
clone_size: few; j_call: TRBJ2-2; v_call: TRBV12-3/TRBV12-4; d_call: TRBD1; cdr3_nt: TGTGCCAGCAGGGGACCGGGACAGGGGGCGGTCGGGGAGCTGTTTTTT; cdr3_aa: CASRGPGQGAVGELFF
clone_size: few; j_call: TRBJ2-3; v_call: TRBV12-3/TRBV12-4; d_call: TRBD2; cdr3_nt: TGTGCCAGCAGCTCCCCTAGCGGGGGGGCTGCAGATACGCAGTATTTT; cdr3_aa: CASSSPSGGAADTQYF
clone_size: .; j_call: TRBJ1-1; v_call: TRBV25-1; d_call: TRBD1; cdr3_nt: TGTGCCAGTCAGCGAAGGGGACAGACCTCGAACACTGAAGCTTTCTTT; cdr3_aa: CASQRRGQTSNTEAFF
clone_size: .; j_call: TRBJ2-7; v_call: TRBV10-3; d_call: .; cdr3_nt: TGTGCCATCTGCCAGAAATCAGGGGACGAGCAGTACTTC; cdr3_aa: CAICQKSGDEQYF
clone_size: .; j_call: TRBJ2-2; v_call: TRBV9; d_call: .; cdr3_nt: TGTGCCAGCAGCGTAGGTGTGGGGCCGGGCACCGGGGAGCTGTTTTTT; cdr3_aa: CASSVGVGPGTGELFF
clone_size: .; j_call: TRBJ2-2; v_call: TRBV9; d_call: TRBD2; cdr3_nt: TGTGCCAGCAGCGTAGTCCCTAGCGGGACCGGGGAGCTGTTTTTT; cdr3_aa: CASSVVPSGTGELFF
clone_size: .; j_call: TRBJ2-2; v_call: TRBV2; d_call: TRBD1; cdr3_nt: TGTGCCAGCAGTGAAAACAGGGGAAACACCGGGGAGCTGTTTTTT; cdr3_aa: CASSENRGNTGELFF
clone_size: many; j_call: TRBJ2-3; v_call: TRBV6-5; d_call: .; cdr3_nt: TGTGCCAGCAGTTCCTCCGGCCCCCGGGATACGCAGTATTTT; cdr3_aa: CASSSSGPRDTQYF
clone_size: .; j_call: TRBJ2-5; v_call: TRBV4-2; d_call: .; cdr3_nt: TGTGCCAGCGGCCGTGGGGCCTCGACTGAGGCGAAAGAGACCCAGTACTTC; cdr3_aa: CASGRGASTEAKETQYF
clone_size: few; j_call: TRBJ1-1; v_call: TRBV29-1; d_call: .; cdr3_nt: TGCAGCGTTGAAAGGAACACTGAAGCTTTCTTT; cdr3_aa: CSVERNTEAFF
clone_size: .; j_call: TRBJ2-3; v_call: TRBV6-2/TRBV6-3; d_call: .; cdr3_nt: TGTGCCAGCAGTTACGGCGGAGCATCCCGGGACCCGGATACGCAGTATTTT; cdr3_aa: CASSYGGASRDPDTQYF
clone_size: few; j_call: TRBJ1-1; v_call: TRBV10-3; d_call: .; cdr3_nt: TGTGCCATCAGTCAGTCCTTGATGGTTGGCACTGAAGCTTTCTTT; cdr3_aa: CAISQSLMVGTEAFF
clone_size: .; j_call: TRBJ1-5; v_call: TRBV20-1; d_call: .; cdr3_nt: TGCAGTGCTAGAGATCGTGCAGGTAATCAGCCCCAGCATTTT; cdr3_aa: CSARDRAGNQPQHF
clone_size: .; j_call: TRBJ2-2; v_call: TRBV30; d_call: .; cdr3_nt: TGTGCCTGGAGTGCCTCGGGGACCGGGGAGCTGTTTTTT; cdr3_aa: CAWSASGTGELFF
clone_size: .; j_call: TRBJ2-1; v_call: TRBV6-5; d_call: TRBD1; cdr3_nt: TGTGCCAGCAGTTATGAGGGGGCCCAGTCCTACAATGAGCAGTTCTTC; cdr3_aa: CASSYEGAQSYNEQFF
clone_size: many; j_call: TRBJ2-2; v_call: TRBV28; d_call: TRBD1; cdr3_nt: TGTGCCAGCAGCTTCCGGGACAGGCTTAACACCGGGGAGCTGTTTTTT; cdr3_aa: CASSFRDRLNTGELFF
clone_size: few; j_call: TRBJ2-7; v_call: TRBV6-5; d_call: TRBD1; cdr3_nt: TGTGCCAGCAGTCCAACTTCCCCGGGACAGGGCTCCTTCTACGAGCAGTACTTC; cdr3_aa: CASSPTSPGQGSFYEQYF
clone_size: .; j_call: TRBJ2-7; v_call: TRBV12-3/TRBV12-4; d_call: .; cdr3_nt: TGTGCCAGCAGTTTTATTACTCCGTTCGAGCAGTACTTC; cdr3_aa: CASSFITPFEQYF
clone_size: once; j_call: TRBJ2-1; v_call: TRBV7-8; d_call: TRBD2; cdr3_nt: TGTGCCAGCAGCTTCGGACTAGCGGGGGGCCTCTCCTACAATGAGCAGTTCTTC; cdr3_aa: CASSFGLAGGLSYNEQFF
clone_size: .; j_call: TRBJ2-5; v_call: TRBV5-1; d_call: TRBD1; cdr3_nt: TGCGCCAGCAGCGAAACCACAGGGGGCCAAGAGACCCAGTACTTC; cdr3_aa: CASSETTGGQETQYF
clone_size: .; j_call: TRBJ1-1; v_call: TRBV28; d_call: .; cdr3_nt: TGTGCCAGCAGTTTATGGGGGGACATGAACACTGAAGCTTTCTTT; cdr3_aa: CASSLWGDMNTEAFF
clone_size: .; j_call: TRBJ2-4; v_call: TRBV18; d_call: TRBD1; cdr3_nt: TGTGCCAGCTCACCACTACGGGACAGATACTATTCAGCCAAAAACATTCAGTACTTC; cdr3_aa: CASSPLRDRYYSAKNIQYF
clone_size: .; j_call: TRBJ2-3; v_call: TRBV20-1; d_call: .; cdr3_nt: TGCAGTGCTAGATCAGGGATGCGCACAGATACGCAGTATTTT; cdr3_aa: CSARSGMRTDTQYF